Included here is one T cell receptor (beta chain) sequence, with context. The antigen is undetermined. This entry is derived from a study of monozygotic twins with cystic fibrosis. Study-wide points: Monozygotic CF twin pairs shared significantly more nucleotide-identical clonotypes than unrelated CF individuals did.

TCRdb's copy holds only in-frame clones and misses some; the assay was immunoSEQ multiplex PCR. The sample gives tens of thousands of clones, about 86% of which show up once; more than 0.9% is in the top ten. The CDR3 has 16 amino acids. Germline V gives CDR1 PRHDT, CDR2 FYEKMQ (reference sequence). Trimming took off 1 base at V and 1 base at J, with 13 bases between the two ends. The TCR sequence derives from a woman between 25 and 40 years old with cystic fibrosis. Sequencing was done on a sample of blood. This rearrangement joins TRBV13 to TRBJ2-5, with a weak D call TRBD1 (6 bases). The CDR3: CASSLVSADSQETQYF. CDR3 nucleotides: TGTGCCAGCAGCTTAGTAAGTGCGGACAGCCAAGAGACCCAGTACTTC.